The clone carrying this TCR beta chain appeared a few times. Its antigen is as yet unknown. Expressed TCRB transcripts were sequenced because the entire RNA isolate underwent reverse transcription. The data were produced by immunoSEQ multiplex PCR, yet TCRdb's version contains in-frame clones alone and is incomplete. This table has 130,000 or so clones, about 15% appearing once. Germline V gives CDR1 SGHTA, CDR2 FQGNSA. J gave up 5 bases and V 5 bases, and 11 bases lay outside the gene matches. This CDR3 has 15 residues. This sample was included in a study of beta chain features in type 1 diabetes. Points from the study as a whole: Moderate yet significant TCRB CDR3 shortening was seen in Type 1 diabetes patients in all four CD4+ subsets.

The rearrangement joins TRBV7-2 to TRBJ2-5, with 7 nucleotides matching TRBD2. This receptor was identified in a man under 40 with type 1 diabetes. Material: central memory CD4+ T cells from blood. The CDR3 DNA sequence: TGTGCCAGCAGCCAACACCTAGCGGCCAGGGAGACCCAGTACTTC. Its translation: CASSQHLAARETQYF.